Here is one TCR beta chain with its context. Assay: immunoSEQ multiplex PCR; the TCRdb copy retains only in-frame clones and omits some. Of some 200,000 clones in the sample, roughly nine tenths were seen once. The sample comes from a study of blood T cell repertoires in COVID-19. The CDR3 contains 15 residues. The germline V gene has CDR1 MDHEN and CDR2 SYDVKM. V gave up 6 bases and J gave up 2 bases; unmatched junction bases: 10. The gene calls are TRBV28 and TRBJ2-7; 7 nucleotides align to TRBD1. The origin of this receptor is a woman in her forties or fifties in a cohort exposed to, infected with or recovered from COVID-19 (not recorded which). What was sequenced was PBMCs or T cells enriched from blood (not recorded which). In DNA form, the CDR3 reads TGTGCCAGCAGCTCACCGGGACAGAGTGCCTACGAGCAGTACTTC. Its protein is CASSSPGQSAYEQYF.